This T cell receptor (beta chain) was observed in a study of TIL therapy for anti-PD-1-resistant metastatic lung cancer. Broader study findings: Patients were highly selected, enriched for treatment-naive, never-smoker and oncogene-addicted cases.

Stated time point: pre-treatment sample, taken before nivolumab and TIL therapy. Pleural nodules or supraclavicular lymph nodes made up most of the excised metastases sampled. The libraries were made with immunoSEQ v3. Sequenced by immunoSEQ multiplex PCR; TCRdb stores in-frame clones only, minus some. Among around 7,000 clones listed, 60% to 80% were seen once. In its sample, this clone was seen a few times. The antigen is undetermined. The clonotype originates from a person aged 25 to 80 with non-small cell lung cancer. This sample comprised tumor tissue, obtained at baseline.

Here the CDR3 DNA reads TGTGCCAGCAGCTTAGATGGATCACCCCTCCACTTT. This codes for CASSLDGSPLHF. The rearrangement joins TRBV11-1 to TRBJ1-6, with D uncertain. CDR3 length equals 12 residues. Trimming took off 1 base at V and 10 bases at J, with 5 bases between the two ends. From germline, CDR1 is SGHAT and CDR2 FQDESV (reference sequence).